The 32 T cell receptor beta chains below were found in one sample sequenced in a study of human T cells and chemical hapten exposure. Each CDR3 protein gets one entry after TCRdb re-called the RACE reads with MiXCR. The sample carries 75,000 to 90,000 distinct CDR3 sequences, 10% recorded once. Noted time point: patch test 1, 2 weeks after DPC sensitization. Treatment indicated: therapeutic diphenylcyclopropenone sensitization with weekly scalp DPC. Material: whole blood, obtained in connection with sensitization to the hapten diphenylcyclopropenone (DPC). These receptors were obtained from a woman aged 45 to 65 with alopecia areata. Some clones in this sample may be carry-over from other donors' samples.

This clonotype was seen only a few times. The junction departs from germline at one end; a sequencing error may be responsible. The chain carries TRBV11-2 and TRBJ1-4; D not resolved. Per germline, CDR1 SGHAT and CDR2 FQNNGV. The CDR3 covers 12 residues. Written as DNA, the CDR3 is TGTGCCAGCAGCTTTCGGACTAGAGACATAGTTTTT. Residues: CASSFRTRDIVF.

The chain recombines TRBV4-2 with TRBJ2-1, with 9 bases identical to TRBD2. In germline, CDR1 is LGHNA, CDR2 YNFKEQ. The CDR3 sequence is 16 residues long. Trimming at V came to 1 base and at J to 6 bases, leaving 7 bases not matched to a gene. CDR3 nucleotide sequence: TGTGCCAGCAGCCAAGCCTCTAGCGGGGTTACCAATGAGCAGTTCTTC. It encodes CASSQASSGVTNEQFF.

This clonotype was observed a handful of times. This chain links TRBV11-2 with TRBJ1-1; D gene uncertain. Trimming cost V 8 bases and J 6 bases, with 25 bases left between them. Looked up from germline, CDR1 is SGHAT and CDR2 is FQNNGV. The CDR3 totals 16 residues. The CDR3: CASPKTELIGSAEAFF. In DNA, the CDR3 is TGTGCCAGCCCCAAGACGGAGCTAATTGGGAGTGCTGAAGCTTTCTTT.

This clonotype has a handful of counts. The rearrangement links TRBV20-1 to TRBJ1-6; no definite D call. Germline V CDR1 and CDR2: DFQATT, SNEGSKA (reference sequence). V was shortened by 4 bases and J by 3 bases, with 16 bases between the two germline ends. The CDR3 spans 16 residues. The CDR3 DNA reads TGCAGTGCTATAGGGCGCGAGACGGACTATAATTCACCCCTCCACTTT. The encoded protein is CSAIGRETDYNSPLHF.

This clonotype showed up many times. The chain combines TRBV20-1 with TRBJ2-3; 11 bases line up with TRBD1. Trimming removed 8 bases from V and 0 bases from J; junction bases left unmatched: 10. The CDR3 is 16 amino acids. Germline-derived CDR1 and CDR2 are DFQATT and SNEGSKA (reference sequence). CDR3 protein: CSTVGQGATSTDTQYF. The CDR3 region has the DNA TGCAGTACCGTAGGACAGGGGGCTACTAGCACAGATACGCAGTATTTT.

There are a few counts of this clonotype. This rearrangement joins TRBV20-1 to TRBJ2-3; D is perhaps TRBD2 (6 bases). The CDR3 is 14 residues long. In germline, CDR1 is DFQATT, CDR2 SNEGSKA (reference sequence). The V end was cut by 0 bases, the J end by 7 bases, with 14 bases between. The CDR3 here is CSARDSGGRHTQYF. The CDR3 nucleotides read TGCAGTGCTAGAGATAGTGGAGGGAGACATACGCAGTATTTT.

The J gene is TRBJ1-6, the V gene TRBV5-6, with D possibly being TRBD1 (5 bases). The CDR3 runs 14 residues. In germline, CDR1 is SGHDT, CDR2 YYEEEE. Trimming left V 4 bases short and J 8 bases short, with 13 bases between. In DNA, the CDR3 is TGTGCCAGCAGCCAGACAGTCACCTATTCACCCCTCCACTTT. Its translation is CASSQTVTYSPLHF.

A few counts support this clonotype. V usage is TRBV21-1 and J usage is TRBJ1-5. TRBV21-1 is a pseudogene. The CDR3 has 13 residues. CDR3 residues: CASSKYGNQPQHF. The CDR3 coding sequence is TGTGCCAGCAGCAAATACGGAAATCAGCCCCAGCATTTT.

As regards this clonotype: A much larger clone lies one base from this, so it may be a read error. The gene calls are TRBV20-1 and TRBJ2-7, with unresolved D. The germline gives CDR1 DFQATT, CDR2 SNEGSKA (reference sequence). The CDR3 is made up of 13 amino acids. This chain's CDR3 is CRAREAGLHEQYF. The CDR3 nucleotides are TGCAGGGCTAGAGAGGCAGGTCTCCACGAGCAGTACTTC.

This clonotype was seen many times. This rearrangement joins TRBV6-1 to TRBJ1-4; TRBD1 matches 8 bases. Looked up from germline, CDR1 is MNHNS and CDR2 is SASEGT. CDR3 length: 15 amino acids. The V segment lost 4 bases and the J segment 8 bases; nucleotides outside the gene matches: 9. CDR3 in amino acids: CASSVGQGRREKLFF. CDR3 bases: TGTGCCAGCAGTGTCGGACAGGGAAGACGCGAAAAACTGTTTTTT.

This clonotype was found many times. This chain links TRBV18 with TRBJ2-7; 10 positions agree with TRBD1. This CDR3 comprises 15 residues. The germline V gene encodes CDR1 KGHSH and CDR2 LQKENI. After removal of 1 base from V and 3 bases from J, the junction contained 3 bases not matched to a gene. CDR3 protein: CASSPQTGGLYEQYF. For the CDR3, the DNA is TGTGCCAGCTCACCACAGACAGGGGGCCTCTACGAGCAGTACTTC.

This clonotype was recorded many times. V and J are TRBV6-1 and TRBJ2-1, with TRBD2 identical over 7 bases. The length of the CDR3 is 16 residues. From germline, CDR1 is MNHNS and CDR2 SASEGT. The V segment lost 1 base and the J segment 3 bases; nucleotides outside the gene matches: 6. CDR3 nucleotide sequence: TGTGCCAGCAGTGAAGGGACTAGAAGAAACTACAATGAGCAGTTCTTC. Protein sequence: CASSEGTRRNYNEQFF.

A few counts support this clonotype. The V and J genes are TRBV4-3 and TRBJ1-2, with D possibly TRBD1 on 5 matching bases. This CDR3 is built from 15 residues. CDR1 LGHNA and CDR2 YSLEER come from the germline V gene. V shed 0 bases and J shed 3 bases, with 11 bases lying between them. The CDR3 DNA reads as TGCGCCAGCAGCCAAGATCGCGACAGTTACTATGGCTACACCTTC. Protein sequence: CASSQDRDSYYGYTF.

Many counts were recorded for this clonotype. The gene calls are TRBV2 and TRBJ2-2, with a weak D call TRBD2 (5 bases). This CDR3 has 15 residues. Looked up from germline, CDR1 is SNHLY and CDR2 is FYNNEI. V was clipped by 7 bases and J by 3 bases, with 15 bases between them. The CDR3, as DNA: TGTGCCAGCAAGGGAGAACAGCGGCACACCGGGGAGCTGTTTTTT. It translates to CASKGEQRHTGELFF.

This chain connects TRBV7-2 to TRBJ2-2, with D unclear. This CDR3 has 13 residues. CDR1 is SGHTA and CDR2 is FQGNSA in the germline V gene. Trimming left V 5 bases short and J 5 bases short, with 9 bases between. This chain's CDR3 is CASSPRRTGELFF. The CDR3, as DNA: TGTGCCAGCAGCCCCCGGCGGACCGGGGAGCTGTTTTTT.

The chain couples TRBV20-1 to TRBJ1-4; D ambiguous. The CDR3 contains 14 residues. V was pared by 4 bases and J by 0 bases, with 9 bases between. Germline loops: CDR1 DFQATT, CDR2 SNEGSKA (reference sequence). The CDR3 loop is CSATKFATNEKLFF. DNA of the CDR3: TGCAGTGCTACAAAGTTTGCAACTAATGAAAAACTGTTTTTT.

The chain joins TRBV9 to TRBJ2-2; possibly TRBD1 for D (5 bases). V lost 3 bases and J 3 bases, leaving 9 bases between the germline ends. Germline lookup yields CDR1 SGDLS and CDR2 YYNGEE. This CDR3 is built from 14 residues. The CDR3: CASSDGHYTGELFF. The DNA for the CDR3 is TGTGCCAGCAGCGATGGACATTACACCGGGGAGCTGTTTTTT. The full variable domain, rest sourced from reference TRBV9 and TRBJ2-2, is DSGVTQTPKHLITATGQRVTLRCSPRSGDLSVYWYQQSLDQGLQFLIQYYNGEERAKGNILERFSAQQFPDLHSELNLSSLELGDSALYFCASSDGHYTGELFFGEGSRLTVL.

This clonotype was seen at least ten times. The chain employs TRBV6-2 or TRBV6-3 and TRBJ1-1, with a weak D call TRBD1 (5 bases). The V end was cut by 2 bases, the J end by 1 base, with 8 bases between. Looked up from germline, CDR1 is MNHEY and CDR2 is SVGEGT. The CDR3 is made up of 14 amino acids. The CDR3 region has the DNA TGTGCCAGCAGTTACCTACAGGAGAACACTGAAGCTTTCTTT. Its translation: CASSYLQENTEAFF.

The chain joins TRBV20-1 to TRBJ2-1; D remains ambiguous. V lost 6 bases and J 6 bases, leaving 6 bases between the germline ends. CDR3 length: 10 residues. CDR1 and CDR2 (germline): DFQATT, SNEGSKA (reference sequence). The CDR3 spells CSAEGNEQFF. CDR3 DNA: TGCAGTGCCGAAGGCAATGAGCAGTTCTTC.

In this sample, this clonotype turned up a few times. The genes are TRBV18 and TRBJ2-5, with D perhaps matching TRBD2 (5 bases). Germline V CDR1 and CDR2: KGHSH, LQKENI. The CDR3 extends over 13 amino acids. With 3 bases removed from V and 5 bases from J, the gap between germline ends came to 10 bases. CDR3 nucleotides: TGTGCCAGCTCACCCGGGCAGCGGGAGACCCAGTACTTC. Its translation is CASSPGQRETQYF.

This clonotype has at least ten counts. The V call is TRBV7-9, the J call TRBJ2-2; 11 positions match TRBD2. The CDR3 length is 16 residues. The trim removed 3 bases at V and 3 bases at J, leaving 3 bases unmatched. Per the germline V gene, CDR1 is SEHNR and CDR2 is FQNEAQ (reference sequence). CDR3 nucleotide sequence: TGTGCCAGCAGCTTCTGGACTAGCGGGTACACCGGGGAGCTGTTTTTT. As protein: CASSFWTSGYTGELFF.

The V and J genes are TRBV9 and TRBJ1-2, with D possibly matching TRBD1 (5 bases). Per germline, CDR1 SGDLS and CDR2 YYNGEE. The CDR3 spans 17 residues. Trimming cost V 3 bases and J 4 bases, with 22 bases left between them. CDR3 DNA sequence: TGTGCCAGCAGCGCCGGGACTTCTCCCCAGATAGGCTATGGCTACACCTTC. As protein: CASSAGTSPQIGYGYTF.

This rearrangement joins TRBV29-1 to TRBJ1-1, with unresolved D. Germline V gene sequence: CDR1 SQVTM, CDR2 ANQGSEA. The CDR3 covers 9 residues. Trimming stripped 7 bases from V and 11 bases from J, with 11 bases between. CDR3 coding DNA: TGCAGCGAAAGGGAGTGGGCTTTCTTT. Its translation is CSEREWAFF.

This rearrangement joins TRBV30 to TRBJ1-5; D possibly corresponds to TRBD1 (5 bases). CDR1 is GTSNPN and CDR2 is SVGIG in the germline V gene (reference sequence). Between the trimmed V and J ends, which lost 0 bases and 0 bases, there was a span of 9 bases. The CDR3 consists of 15 residues. CDR3 in amino acids: CAWSVGAVSNQPQHF. CDR3 sequence (DNA): TGTGCCTGGAGTGTAGGGGCAGTTAGCAATCAGCCCCAGCATTTT.

Here the CDR3 DNA reads TGTGCCAGCAGCTTACGGGGGTCTTTGAACACTGAAGCTTTCTTT. Translated, it gives CASSLRGSLNTEAFF. J is TRBJ1-1 and V is TRBV11-2; possibly TRBD1 for D (5 bases). In germline, CDR1 is SGHAT, CDR2 FQNNGV. This CDR3 comprises 15 residues. V lost 2 bases and J 0 bases, leaving 10 bases between the germline ends.

This clonotype was detected ten times or more. This chain links TRBV24-1 with TRBJ2-5, with 11 positions matching TRBD2. J gave up 5 bases and V 6 bases, and 10 bases lay outside the gene matches. CDR1 KGHDR and CDR2 SFDVKD come from the germline V gene. The length of the CDR3 is 16 residues. This CDR3 reads CATSTQTSGMTETQYF. In nucleotides, the CDR3 is TGTGCCACCAGTACGCAGACTAGCGGGATGACTGAGACCCAGTACTTC.

This clonotype has only a few counts. The genes are TRBV2 and TRBJ1-4; no definite D call. The CDR3 runs 16 residues. Germline CDR1 and CDR2: SNHLY and FYNNEI. V was trimmed by 2 bases and J by 4 bases, leaving 14 bases between them. CDR3 bases: TGTGCCAGCAGTGAACTACCCGCCCCCCTTAATGAAAAACTGTTTTTT. This sequence encodes CASSELPAPLNEKLFF.

The rearrangement joins TRBV7-3 to TRBJ2-3, with 10 bases lining up with TRBD2. Germline V gives CDR1 SGHTA, CDR2 FQGTGA. Unmatched junction bases numbered 4, after V lost 2 bases and J lost 5 bases. The CDR3 is 15 amino acids. The CDR3 protein is CASSLLAGARDTQYF. The CDR3 nucleotides are TGTGCCAGCAGCTTACTAGCGGGAGCTAGAGATACGCAGTATTTT.

This clonotype was counted at least ten times. The CDR3 nucleotides read TGTGCCAGCTCACCGCCCGACATCTACGAGCAGTACTTC. Amino acid sequence: CASSPPDIYEQYF. The genes are TRBV18 and TRBJ2-7, with D uncertain. CDR1 is KGHSH, CDR2 LQKENI, per germline. V was shortened by 3 bases and J by 3 bases, with 9 bases between the two germline ends. The CDR3 contains 13 residues. Using reference TRBV18 and TRBJ2-7 for the parts outside the CDR3, the full variable domain is NAGVMQNPRHLVRRRGQEARLRCSPMKGHSHVYWYRQLPEEGLKFMVYLQKENIIDESGMPKERFSAEFPKEGPSILRIQQVVRGDSAAYFCASSPPDIYEQYFGPGTRLTVT.

This clonotype was counted only a few times. The chain is built from TRBV28 and TRBJ2-3; 10 nucleotides line up with TRBD2. Germline V CDR1 and CDR2: MDHEN, SYDVKM. Germline trimming cut 6 bases from V and 2 bases from J; bases unmatched to any gene: 5. CDR3 length: 15 amino acids. This CDR3 is CASRTSGAYTDTQYF. CDR3 sequence (DNA): TGTGCCAGCAGAACTAGCGGGGCCTACACAGATACGCAGTATTTT.

V is TRBV10-3 and J is TRBJ2-4, with 9 bases lining up with TRBD1. After removal of 9 bases from V and 5 bases from J, the junction contained 5 bases not matched to a gene. The germline gives CDR1 ENHRY, CDR2 SYGVKD. The CDR3 is made up of 13 amino acids. CDR3 sequence (DNA): TGTGCCATTGGGGACAGGGCCCAAAACATTCAGTACTTC. Protein product: CAIGDRAQNIQYF.

The sample holds a few counts of this clonotype. The V and J genes are TRBV10-1 and TRBJ2-2, with a tentative D call TRBD2 (6 bases). Trimming removed 6 bases from V and 6 bases from J, with 8 bases in between. This CDR3 has 12 residues. Germline V gene data show CDR1 as WNHNN and CDR2 as SYGVQD (reference sequence). CDR3 DNA: TGCGCCAGCAGCCGACTAGCCGGGGAGCTGTTTTTT. This translates into CASSRLAGELFF.